The 24 T cell receptor beta chains listed next were all sequenced from one sample in a study of T cell changes during pregnancy in multiple sclerosis. Profiling relied on immunoSEQ multiplex PCR, and the TCRdb table lists in-frame clones only, not all of them. Among approximately 94,000 clones listed, roughly 90% were seen once. Here the sequenced sample was peripheral blood, taken after pregnancy. All receptors come from a female donor with multiple sclerosis, enrolled in a pregnancy study.

The V gene is TRBV7-3, the J gene TRBJ2-1; D is unclear. Trimming removed 5 bases from V and 12 bases from J, with 17 bases in between. The CDR3 loop spans 13 amino acids. CDR1 and CDR2 (germline): SGHTA, FQGTGA. DNA for the CDR3: TGTGCCAGCAGCACCCAAAACTACCTTCCGCAGTTCTTC. Amino acid sequence: CASSTQNYLPQFF. Complete variable domain (other parts from reference TRBV7-3 and TRBJ2-1): GAGVSQTPSNKVTEKGKYVELRCDPISGHTALYWYRQSLGQGPEFLIYFQGTGAADDSGLPNDRFFAVRPEGSVSTLKIQRTERGDSAVYLCASSTQNYLPQFFGPGTRLTVL.

CDR3 nucleotides: TGTGCCAGCAGCGGGGAAAGCGGAAAACCGAACAAAAACATTCAGTACTTC. The encoded protein is CASSGESGKPNKNIQYF. The chain uses TRBV9 and TRBJ2-4; D may be TRBD2 (5 bases). Trimming pared 3 bases from V and 3 bases from J, leaving 19 bases between. The CDR3 loop spans 17 amino acids. Germline V lookup: CDR1 SGDLS, CDR2 YYNGEE.

The gene calls are TRBV6-1 and TRBJ1-1; tentative D call: TRBD1 (5 bases). V dropped 3 bases and J dropped 1 base, with 6 bases sitting between them. The CDR3 is 13 amino acids. CDR1 is MNHNS, CDR2 SASEGT, per germline. CDR3: CASSEGRNTEAFF. DNA of the CDR3: TGTGCCAGCAGTGAGGGGCGGAACACTGAAGCTTTCTTT.

The chain employs TRBV9 and TRBJ1-2; D perhaps matches TRBD1 (6 bases). This CDR3 comprises 17 residues. Trimming removed 4 bases from V and 7 bases from J, with 26 bases in between. In germline, CDR1 is SGDLS, CDR2 YYNGEE. CDR3 protein: CASSKGAHGLTGSGYTF. CDR3 bases: TGTGCCAGCAGCAAAGGGGCCCATGGGTTAACAGGGTCTGGCTACACCTTC.

CDR3 residues: CASSEGLYGYTF. The CDR3 nucleotides are TGTGCCAGCAGCGAGGGACTGTATGGCTACACCTTC. The rearrangement uses TRBV9 and TRBJ1-2; D is perhaps TRBD1 (5 bases). Germline values: CDR1 SGDLS, CDR2 YYNGEE. This CDR3 is built from 12 residues. V lost 3 bases to trimming and J lost 5 bases, with 8 bases between them.

The genes are TRBV28 and TRBJ1-1; TRBD1 might be the D (6 bases). The ends were cut back, 6 bases at V and 10 bases at J, with 21 bases in the middle. Germline V gene sequence: CDR1 MDHEN, CDR2 SYDVKM. This CDR3 has 14 residues. Here the CDR3 DNA reads TGTGCCAGCAGCACGGGACAAACCCTTGTGGGAGCTTTCTTT. Its protein product is CASSTGQTLVGAFF. Full variable domain (outside the CDR3, taken from reference TRBV28 and TRBJ1-1): DVKVTQSSRYLVKRTGEKVFLECVQDMDHENMFWYRQDPGLGLRLIYFSYDVKMKEKGDIPEGYSVSREKKERFSLILESASTNQTSMYLCASSTGQTLVGAFFGQGTRLTVV.

This sequence joins TRBV9 and TRBJ1-1; D is ambiguous. CDR1 and CDR2 from the germline V gene are SGDLS and YYNGEE. V was clipped by 8 bases and J by 0 bases, with 14 bases between them. This CDR3 is 14 amino acids long. The CDR3 reads CASPSGWLNTEAFF. CDR3 bases: TGTGCCAGTCCATCGGGGTGGCTGAACACTGAAGCTTTCTTT.

The chain couples TRBV5-4 to TRBJ1-5; D gene uncertain. Trimming pared 4 bases from V and 7 bases from J, leaving 12 bases between. The CDR3 sequence is 13 residues long. Germline-derived CDR1 and CDR2 are SGHNT and YYREEE (reference sequence). In DNA, the CDR3 is TGTGCCAGCAGCGAAGAACTGTACCAGCCCCAGCATTTT. This codes for CASSEELYQPQHF.

The rearrangement joins TRBV4-2 to TRBJ1-2; TRBD1 matches at 8 bases. CDR3 size: 16 residues. After removal of 0 bases from V and 4 bases from J, the junction contained 7 bases not matched to a gene. CDR1 is LGHNA, CDR2 YNFKEQ, per germline. CDR3 in amino acids: CASSQDGQGPPYGYTF. CDR3 coding DNA: TGTGCCAGCAGCCAAGATGGACAGGGACCTCCCTATGGCTACACCTTC.

The rearrangement links TRBV19 to TRBJ2-1, with D unresolved. CDR1 and CDR2 (germline): LNHDA, SQIVND (reference sequence). V lost 5 bases and J lost 3, with 14 bases in between. This CDR3 has 15 amino acids. DNA of the CDR3: TGTGCCAGTAGTCCCGACTTTGAACGCTACAATGAGCAGTTCTTC. Its translation: CASSPDFERYNEQFF.

DNA of the CDR3: TGTGCCAGCTCACAGCGGGAAGGCACAGATACGCAGTATTTT. It codes for CASSQREGTDTQYF. This chain links TRBV6-1 with TRBJ2-3, with TRBD2 matching 7 bases. Germline CDR1 reads MNHNS; CDR2 reads SASEGT. This CDR3 is 14 amino acids long. Losses at the gene ends were 8 bases for V and 1 base for J; bases not matched to a gene: 6.

The genes are TRBV6-1 and TRBJ1-2, with 8 bases lining up with TRBD1. This CDR3 is built from 14 residues. The V segment lost 6 bases and the J segment 4 bases; nucleotides outside the gene matches: 7. Per the germline V gene, CDR1 is MNHNS and CDR2 is SASEGT. The CDR3 here is CASRMDRVSYGYTF. The CDR3 DNA sequence: TGTGCCAGCAGAATGGACAGGGTTTCCTATGGCTACACCTTC.

The rearrangement joins TRBV6-1 to TRBJ2-7; 11 bases agree with TRBD1. The CDR3 is 15 residues long. V dropped 6 bases and J dropped 3; count of bases not matched to a gene: 7. Germline assignment: CDR1 MNHNS and CDR2 SASEGT. CDR3 in DNA: TGTGCCAGCAGCGAGAAAGGGACAGGGGGCTACGAGCAGTACTTC. This sequence encodes CASSEKGTGGYEQYF.

The chain employs TRBV5-1 and TRBJ2-3; D is unresolved. V was clipped by 0 bases and J by 2 bases, with 10 bases between them. There are 15 residues in the CDR3. Germline V gene lookup returns CDR1 SGHRS and CDR2 YFSETQ. The DNA of the CDR3 is TGCGCCAGCAGCTTGGGACATCTTGACACAGATACGCAGTATTTT. Translation: CASSLGHLDTDTQYF.

The V call is TRBV20-1, the J call TRBJ2-4, with D perhaps matching TRBD2 (5 bases). The germline V gene encodes CDR1 DFQATT and CDR2 SNEGSKA (reference sequence). Trimming stripped 5 bases from V and 8 bases from J, with 10 bases between. The CDR3 totals 11 residues. CDR3 sequence reads: CSALTRDIQYF. The CDR3 DNA sequence: TGCAGTGCTCTCACTAGAGACATTCAGTACTTC.

The CDR3 bases are TGTGCCAGCAGTCCCCGGAGGGGGAACACTGAAGCTTTCTTT. Its translation is CASSPRRGNTEAFF. The chain uses TRBV27 and TRBJ1-1, with a tentative D call TRBD1 (5 bases). The CDR3 is made up of 14 amino acids. The germline CDR1 and CDR2 sequences are MNHEY and SMNVEV (reference sequence). V was trimmed by 5 bases and J by 1 base, leaving 11 bases between them.

The CDR3 protein is CASSEDGVGTEAFF. The CDR3 DNA reads as TGTGCCAGCTCAGAGGACGGGGTGGGGACTGAAGCTTTCTTT. This chain links TRBV18 with TRBJ1-1; D is unresolved. Trimming stripped 5 bases from V and 5 bases from J, with 15 bases between. Germline CDR1 reads KGHSH; CDR2 reads LQKENI. This CDR3 has 14 residues.

V is TRBV18 and J is TRBJ1-6; TRBD1 is a possible D gene (6 bases). Trimming cost V 4 bases and J 4 bases, with 8 bases left between them. CDR1 is KGHSH, CDR2 LQKENI, per germline. CDR3 size: 14 residues. This CDR3 reads CASSQQGYNSPLHF. The CDR3, as DNA: TGTGCCAGCTCACAACAGGGATATAATTCACCCCTCCACTTT.

This clone was recorded once. The CDR3: CASTPATGRPYEQYF. In nucleotides, the CDR3 is TGTGCCAGCACCCCAGCTACAGGTCGCCCCTACGAGCAGTACTTC. V gene TRBV11-1 combines with J gene TRBJ2-7; weak D call: TRBD1 (5 bases). The CDR3 length is 15 residues. Germline V gives CDR1 SGHAT, CDR2 FQDESV (reference sequence). Trimming removed 7 bases at V and 2 bases at J, with 18 bases between.

This clone is a singleton in its sample. This chain uses TRBV14 with TRBJ2-1, with TRBD2 as a possible D gene (5 bases). The CDR3 sequence is 16 residues long. Germline CDR1 is SGHDN and CDR2 is FVKESK. The germline V and J ends were trimmed by 0 bases and 2 bases, with 11 bases remaining between them. CDR3 sequence: CASSQEVGETYNEQFF. The CDR3 DNA reads TGTGCCAGCAGCCAAGAAGTGGGAGAAACCTACAATGAGCAGTTCTTC.

J is TRBJ1-6 and V is TRBV28, with no clear D. The length of the CDR3 is 16 residues. The V end lost 7 bases, the J end lost 3 bases, and 16 bases lay between the germline ends. CDR1 MDHEN and CDR2 SYDVKM come from the germline V gene. The CDR3 is CASISLQERYNSPLHF. CDR3 sequence (DNA): TGTGCCAGCATCTCCCTGCAAGAGCGCTATAATTCACCCCTCCACTTT.

The chain is built from TRBV7-9 and TRBJ1-2; perhaps TRBD1 as D (5 bases). Germline assignment: CDR1 SEHNR and CDR2 FQNEAQ (reference sequence). V was cut by 5 bases and J by 1 base, with 8 bases left in between. The CDR3 is 13 amino acids. The CDR3 DNA reads as TGTGCCAGCAGCATTGACAGTAACTATGGCTACACCTTC. It encodes CASSIDSNYGYTF. Drawing the rest from reference TRBV7-9 and TRBJ1-2, the complete variable domain is DTGVSQNPRHKITKRGQNVTFRCDPISEHNRLYWYRQTLGQGPEFLTYFQNEAQLEKSRLLSDRFSAERPKGSFSTLEIQRTEQGDSAMYLCASSIDSNYGYTFGSGTRLTVV.

The chain is built from TRBV18 and TRBJ2-5; possibly TRBD1 for D (6 bases). The germline gives CDR1 KGHSH, CDR2 LQKENI. There are 12 residues in the CDR3. The ends were cut back, 3 bases at V and 9 bases at J, with 11 bases in the middle. The CDR3 sequence: CASSPPAGAQYF. As DNA, the CDR3 is TGTGCCAGCTCACCCCCTGCAGGGGCCCAGTACTTC.

The rearrangement joins TRBV6-6 to TRBJ2-7; D perhaps matches TRBD2 (5 bases). Germline V gene sequence: CDR1 MNHNY, CDR2 SVGAGI (reference sequence). The CDR3 has 14 amino acids. The ends were cut back, 4 bases at V and 1 base at J, with 11 bases in the middle. CDR3 sequence (DNA): TGTGCCAGCAGTTCTAAGGACTGGTCCTACGAGCAGTACTTC. This encodes CASSSKDWSYEQYF.